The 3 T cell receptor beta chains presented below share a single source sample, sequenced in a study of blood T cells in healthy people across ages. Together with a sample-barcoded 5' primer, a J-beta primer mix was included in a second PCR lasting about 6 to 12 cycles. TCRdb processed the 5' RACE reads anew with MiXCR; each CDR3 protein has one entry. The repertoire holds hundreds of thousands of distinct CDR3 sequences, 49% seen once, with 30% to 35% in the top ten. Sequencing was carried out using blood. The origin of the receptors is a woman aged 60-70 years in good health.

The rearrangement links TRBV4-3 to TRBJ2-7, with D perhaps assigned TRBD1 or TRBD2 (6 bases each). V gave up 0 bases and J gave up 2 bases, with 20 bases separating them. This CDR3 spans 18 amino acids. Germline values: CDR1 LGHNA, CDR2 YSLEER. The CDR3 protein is CASSQEVLLGGGAYEQYF. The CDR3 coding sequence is TGCGCCAGCAGCCAAGAAGTCCTCCTTGGGGGCGGGGCCTACGAGCAGTACTTC.

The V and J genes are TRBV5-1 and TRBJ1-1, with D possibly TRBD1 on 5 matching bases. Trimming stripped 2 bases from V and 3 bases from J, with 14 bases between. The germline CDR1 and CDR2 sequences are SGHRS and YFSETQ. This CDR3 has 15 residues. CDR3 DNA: TGCGCCAGCAGCTTTAATCCAGCAGGGTACACTGAAGCTTTCTTT. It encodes CASSFNPAGYTEAFF.

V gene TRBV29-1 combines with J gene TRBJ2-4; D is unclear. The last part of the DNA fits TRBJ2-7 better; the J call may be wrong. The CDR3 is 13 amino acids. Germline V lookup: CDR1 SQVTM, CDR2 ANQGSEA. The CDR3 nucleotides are TGCAGCGTTGGGGAAAGACACGGCAACGAGCAGTACTTC. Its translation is CSVGERHGNEQYF.